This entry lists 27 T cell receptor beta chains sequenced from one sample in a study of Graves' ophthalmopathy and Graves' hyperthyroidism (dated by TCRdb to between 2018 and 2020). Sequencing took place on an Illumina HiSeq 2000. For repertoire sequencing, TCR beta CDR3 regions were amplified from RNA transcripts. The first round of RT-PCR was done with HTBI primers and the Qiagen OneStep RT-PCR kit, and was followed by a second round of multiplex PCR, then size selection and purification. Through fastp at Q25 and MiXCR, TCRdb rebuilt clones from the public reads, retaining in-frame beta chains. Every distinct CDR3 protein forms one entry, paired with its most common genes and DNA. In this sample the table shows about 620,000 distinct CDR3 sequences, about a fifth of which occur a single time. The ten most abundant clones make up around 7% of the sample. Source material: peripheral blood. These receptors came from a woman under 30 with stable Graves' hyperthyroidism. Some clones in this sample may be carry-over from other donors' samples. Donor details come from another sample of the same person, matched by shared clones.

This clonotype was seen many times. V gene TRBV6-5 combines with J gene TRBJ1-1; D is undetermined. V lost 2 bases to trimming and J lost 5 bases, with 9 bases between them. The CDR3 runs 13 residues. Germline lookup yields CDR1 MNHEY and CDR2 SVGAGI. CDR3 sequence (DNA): TGTGCCAGCAGTTACCGCGGCTGGACTGAAGCTTTCTTT. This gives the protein CASSYRGWTEAFF.

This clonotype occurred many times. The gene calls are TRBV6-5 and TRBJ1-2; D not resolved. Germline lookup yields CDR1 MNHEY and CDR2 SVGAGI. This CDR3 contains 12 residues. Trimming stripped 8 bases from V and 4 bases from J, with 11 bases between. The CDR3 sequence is CASAGRIYGYTF. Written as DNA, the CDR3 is TGTGCCAGCGCCGGACGGATCTATGGCTACACCTTC.

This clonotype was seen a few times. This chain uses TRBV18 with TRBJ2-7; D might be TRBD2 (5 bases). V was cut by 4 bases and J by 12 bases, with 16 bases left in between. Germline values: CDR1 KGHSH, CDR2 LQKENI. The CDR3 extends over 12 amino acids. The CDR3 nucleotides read TGTGCCAGCTCACGATCGAAGGACGGAGGGTACTTC. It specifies CASSRSKDGGYF. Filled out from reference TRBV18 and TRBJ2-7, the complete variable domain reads NAGVMQNPRHLVRRRGQEARLRCSPMKGHSHVYWYRQLPEEGLKFMVYLQKENIIDESGMPKERFSAEFPKEGPSILRIQQVVRGDSAAYFCASSRSKDGGYFGPGTRLTVT.

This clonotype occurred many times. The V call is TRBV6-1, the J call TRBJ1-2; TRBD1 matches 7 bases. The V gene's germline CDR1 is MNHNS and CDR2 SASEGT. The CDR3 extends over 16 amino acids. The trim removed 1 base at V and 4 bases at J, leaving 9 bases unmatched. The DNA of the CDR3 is TGTGCCAGCAGTGAAGATTTCGATGAGGGGGCCTATGGCTACACCTTC. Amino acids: CASSEDFDEGAYGYTF.

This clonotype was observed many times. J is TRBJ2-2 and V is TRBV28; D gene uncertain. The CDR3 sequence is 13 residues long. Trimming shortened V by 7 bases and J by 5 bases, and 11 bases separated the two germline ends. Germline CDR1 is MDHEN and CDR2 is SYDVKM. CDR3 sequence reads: CASKSGYTGELFF. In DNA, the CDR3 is TGTGCCAGCAAATCCGGGTATACCGGGGAGCTGTTTTTT.

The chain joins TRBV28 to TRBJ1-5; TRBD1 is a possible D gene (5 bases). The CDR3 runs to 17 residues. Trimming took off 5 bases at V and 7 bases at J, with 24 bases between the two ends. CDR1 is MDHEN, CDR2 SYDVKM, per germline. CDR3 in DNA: TGTGCCAGCAGTCCCACCCCTTGGGACGGGACGGAGCAGCCCCAGCATTTT. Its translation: CASSPTPWDGTEQPQHF. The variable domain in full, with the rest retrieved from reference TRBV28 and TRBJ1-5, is DVKVTQSSRYLVKRTGEKVFLECVQDMDHENMFWYRQDPGLGLRLIYFSYDVKMKEKGDIPEGYSVSREKKERFSLILESASTNQTSMYLCASSPTPWDGTEQPQHFGDGTRLSIL.

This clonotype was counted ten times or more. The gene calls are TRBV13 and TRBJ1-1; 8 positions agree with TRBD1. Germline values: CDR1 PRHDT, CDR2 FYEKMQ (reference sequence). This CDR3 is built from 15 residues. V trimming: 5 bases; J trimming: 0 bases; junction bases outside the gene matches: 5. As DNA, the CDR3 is TGTGCCAGCAGCCGGGACAGGCACATGAACACTGAAGCTTTCTTT. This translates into CASSRDRHMNTEAFF.

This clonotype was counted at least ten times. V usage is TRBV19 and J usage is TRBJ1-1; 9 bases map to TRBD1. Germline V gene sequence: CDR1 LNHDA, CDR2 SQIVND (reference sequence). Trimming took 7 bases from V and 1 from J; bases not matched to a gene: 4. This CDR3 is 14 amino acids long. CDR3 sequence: CASTLTGGNTEAFF. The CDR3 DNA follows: TGTGCCAGTACCCTGACAGGGGGGAACACTGAAGCTTTCTTT.

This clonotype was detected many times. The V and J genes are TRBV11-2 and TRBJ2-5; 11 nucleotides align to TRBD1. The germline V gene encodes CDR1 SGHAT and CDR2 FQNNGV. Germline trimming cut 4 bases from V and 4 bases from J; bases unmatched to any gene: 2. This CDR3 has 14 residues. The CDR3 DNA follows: TGTGCCAGCAGCTGGACAGGGGGCCCAGAGACCCAGTACTTC. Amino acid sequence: CASSWTGGPETQYF.

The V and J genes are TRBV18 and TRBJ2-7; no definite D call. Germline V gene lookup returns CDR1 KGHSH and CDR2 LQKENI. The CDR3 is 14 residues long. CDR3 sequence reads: CASSAPTAFSEQYV. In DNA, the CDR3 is TGTGCCAGCTCAGCACCGACCGCCTTTTCGGAGCAGTACGTC.

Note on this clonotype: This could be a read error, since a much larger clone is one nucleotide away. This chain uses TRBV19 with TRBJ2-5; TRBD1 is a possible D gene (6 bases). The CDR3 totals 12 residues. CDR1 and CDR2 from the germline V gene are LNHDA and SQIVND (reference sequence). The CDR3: CASSRGYETRYF. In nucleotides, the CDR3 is TGTGCCAGTAGCAGGGGATACGAGACCCGGTACTTC.

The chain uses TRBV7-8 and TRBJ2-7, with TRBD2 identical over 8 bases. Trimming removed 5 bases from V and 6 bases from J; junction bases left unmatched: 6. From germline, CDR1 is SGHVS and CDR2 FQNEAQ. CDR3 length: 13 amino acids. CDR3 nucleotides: TGTGCCAGCAGCGACGGACTAGCTTCCGAGCAGTACTTC. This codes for CASSDGLASEQYF.

The CDR3 DNA is TGTGCCTCTCCGCGCGGCTGGTACCAAGAGACCCAGTACTTC. Translating gives CASPRGWYQETQYF. The V and J genes are TRBV6-1 and TRBJ2-5; D unresolved. Per the germline V gene, CDR1 is MNHNS and CDR2 is SASEGT. CDR3 length: 14 residues. The V gene lost 11 bases and the J gene lost 0 bases, with 16 bases spanning the gap.

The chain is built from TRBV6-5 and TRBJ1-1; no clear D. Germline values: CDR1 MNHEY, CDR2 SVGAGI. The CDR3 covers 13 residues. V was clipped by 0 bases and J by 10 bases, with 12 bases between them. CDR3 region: CASSYSSDFGAFF. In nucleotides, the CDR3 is TGTGCCAGCAGTTACTCGTCGGATTTCGGAGCTTTCTTT.

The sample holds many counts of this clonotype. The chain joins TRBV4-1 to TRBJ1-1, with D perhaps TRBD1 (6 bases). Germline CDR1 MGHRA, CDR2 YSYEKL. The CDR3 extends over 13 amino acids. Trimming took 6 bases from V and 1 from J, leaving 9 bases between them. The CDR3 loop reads CASRQGWNTEAFF. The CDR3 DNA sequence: TGCGCCAGCAGACAGGGTTGGAACACTGAAGCTTTCTTT.

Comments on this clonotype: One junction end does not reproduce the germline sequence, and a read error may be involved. The CDR3 loop reads CASRLEGPGNQPQHF. The CDR3 DNA reads TGCGCCAGCAGATTGGAAGGGCCGGGCAATCAGCCCCAGCATTTT. The chain combines TRBV5-1 with TRBJ1-5; D remains unclear. Germline CDR1 is SGHRS and CDR2 is YFSETQ. This CDR3 has 15 residues.

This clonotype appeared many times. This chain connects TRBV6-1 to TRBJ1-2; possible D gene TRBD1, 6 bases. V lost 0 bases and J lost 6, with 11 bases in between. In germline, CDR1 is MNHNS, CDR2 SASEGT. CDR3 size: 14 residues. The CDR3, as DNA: TGTGCCAGCAGTGAAGCCTCCCAGGGGAATGGCTACACCTTC. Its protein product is CASSEASQGNGYTF.

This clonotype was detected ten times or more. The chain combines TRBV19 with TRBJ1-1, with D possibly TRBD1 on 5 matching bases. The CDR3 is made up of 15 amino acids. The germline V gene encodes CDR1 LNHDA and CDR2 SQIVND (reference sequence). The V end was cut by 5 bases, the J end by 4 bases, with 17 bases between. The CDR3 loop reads CASSPPGAGSTEAFF. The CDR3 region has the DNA TGTGCCAGTAGTCCCCCTGGGGCGGGCAGCACTGAAGCTTTCTTT.

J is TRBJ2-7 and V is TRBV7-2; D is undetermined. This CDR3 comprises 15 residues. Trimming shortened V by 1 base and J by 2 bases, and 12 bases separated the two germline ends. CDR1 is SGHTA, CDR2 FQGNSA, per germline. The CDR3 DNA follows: TGTGCCAGCAGCTTAGGGCAGGCGATCACCTACGAGCAGTACTTC. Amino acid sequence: CASSLGQAITYEQYF.

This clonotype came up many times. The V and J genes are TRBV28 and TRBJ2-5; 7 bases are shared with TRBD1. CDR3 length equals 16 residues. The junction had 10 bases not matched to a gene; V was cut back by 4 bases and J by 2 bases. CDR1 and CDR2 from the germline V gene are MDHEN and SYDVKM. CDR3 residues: CASSSTGTALQETQYF. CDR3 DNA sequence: TGTGCCAGCAGTTCTACCGGGACAGCATTACAAGAGACCCAGTACTTC.

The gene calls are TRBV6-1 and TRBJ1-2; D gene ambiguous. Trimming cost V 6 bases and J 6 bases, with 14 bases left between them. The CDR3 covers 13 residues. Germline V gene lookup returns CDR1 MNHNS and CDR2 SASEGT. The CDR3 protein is CASRPGRGNGYTF. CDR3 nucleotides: TGTGCCAGCAGACCTGGCCGGGGTAATGGCTACACCTTC.

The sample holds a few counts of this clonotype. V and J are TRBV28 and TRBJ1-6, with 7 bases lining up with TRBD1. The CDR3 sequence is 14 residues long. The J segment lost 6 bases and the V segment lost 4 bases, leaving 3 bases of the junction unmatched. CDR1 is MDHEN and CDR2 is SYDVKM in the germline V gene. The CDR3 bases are TGTGCCAGCAGTTCAGGGGGAACTAATTCACCCCTCCACTTT. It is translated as CASSSGGTNSPLHF.

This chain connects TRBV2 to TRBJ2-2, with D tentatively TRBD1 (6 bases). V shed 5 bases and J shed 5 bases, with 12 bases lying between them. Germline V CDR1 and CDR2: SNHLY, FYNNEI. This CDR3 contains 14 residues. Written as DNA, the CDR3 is TGTGCCAGCAGTATAGGGACAATGACCGGGGAGCTGTTTTTT. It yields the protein CASSIGTMTGELFF.

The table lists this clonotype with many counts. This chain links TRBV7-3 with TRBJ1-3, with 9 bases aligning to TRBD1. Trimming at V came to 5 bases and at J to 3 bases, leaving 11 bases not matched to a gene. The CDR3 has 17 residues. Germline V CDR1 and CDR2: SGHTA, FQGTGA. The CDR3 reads CASSNRLVDRGGNTIYF. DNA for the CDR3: TGTGCCAGCAGCAACCGGTTGGTGGACAGGGGTGGAAACACCATATATTTT.

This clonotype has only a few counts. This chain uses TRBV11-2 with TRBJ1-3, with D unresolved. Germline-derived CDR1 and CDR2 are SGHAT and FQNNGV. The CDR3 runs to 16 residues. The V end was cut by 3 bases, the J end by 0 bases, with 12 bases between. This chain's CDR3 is CASSLGGMLSGNTIYF. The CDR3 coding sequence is TGTGCCAGCAGCTTGGGCGGAATGCTCTCTGGAAACACCATATATTTT.

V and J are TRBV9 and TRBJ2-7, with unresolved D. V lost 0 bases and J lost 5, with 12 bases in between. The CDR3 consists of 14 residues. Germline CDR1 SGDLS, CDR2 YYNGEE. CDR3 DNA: TGTGCCAGCAGCGTAGGGTCATGGGCTCACGAGCAGTACTTC. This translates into CASSVGSWAHEQYF.

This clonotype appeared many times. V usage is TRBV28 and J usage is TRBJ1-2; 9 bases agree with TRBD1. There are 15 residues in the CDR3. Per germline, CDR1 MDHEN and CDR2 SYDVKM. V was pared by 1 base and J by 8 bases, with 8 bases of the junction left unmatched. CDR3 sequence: CASSLYHRGQGGYTF. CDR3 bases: TGTGCCAGCAGTTTATACCACAGGGGGCAGGGGGGCTACACCTTC.